The next 18 T cell receptor beta chains were all read from a single sample in a study of blood T cell repertoires in COVID-19. Sequenced by immunoSEQ multiplex PCR; TCRdb stores in-frame clones only, minus some. Of tens of thousands of clones detected, around 90% appear once; the ten largest clones hold under 3%. Sample: peripheral blood. The source is a man aged 60 to 75 with acute or convalescent COVID-19.

This rearrangement joins TRBV5-4 to TRBJ2-5; the match to TRBD2 covers 14 bases. With 2 bases clipped from V and 4 bases from J, the junction kept 7 bases outside the gene matches. Germline lookup yields CDR1 SGHNT and CDR2 YYREEE (reference sequence). The CDR3 runs 17 residues. The CDR3 region has the DNA TGTGCCAGCAGCTTACGCCGGACTAGCGGGAGGAGAGAGACCCAGTACTTC. Encoded protein: CASSLRRTSGRRETQYF.

This chain joins TRBV28 and TRBJ1-3; perhaps TRBD1 as D (5 bases). V gave up 6 bases and J gave up 0 bases, with 12 bases separating them. The CDR3 consists of 15 residues. Germline loops: CDR1 MDHEN, CDR2 SYDVKM. For the CDR3, the DNA is TGTGCCAGCAGAGGACACCGCCACTCTGGAAACACCATATATTTT. Residues: CASRGHRHSGNTIYF.

The chain carries TRBV18 and TRBJ2-7; a weak D match, TRBD2 (5 bases). CDR1 and CDR2 from the germline V gene are KGHSH and LQKENI. The CDR3 has 13 amino acids. V lost 3 bases and J lost 2, with 8 bases in between. The CDR3 loop reads CASSPSGTYEQYF. DNA for the CDR3: TGTGCCAGCTCACCCTCGGGGACCTACGAGCAGTACTTC.

The rearrangement joins TRBV4-3 to TRBJ1-3, with D tentatively TRBD1 (5 bases). The ends were cut back, 1 base at V and 2 bases at J, with 12 bases in the middle. The germline CDR1 and CDR2 sequences are LGHNA and YSLEER. The CDR3 extends over 16 amino acids. The CDR3 loop is CASSQVAQTAGNTIYF. The CDR3 region has the DNA TGCGCCAGCAGCCAAGTCGCCCAGACAGCTGGAAACACCATATATTTT.

The CDR3 region is CASSLDWEGDEQFF. For the CDR3, the DNA is TGCGCCAGCAGCTTGGACTGGGAGGGCGATGAGCAGTTCTTC. The rearrangement joins TRBV5-1 to TRBJ2-1; 7 nucleotides agree with TRBD2. V was clipped by 0 bases and J by 8 bases; unmatched bases: 5. The length of the CDR3 is 14 residues. The V gene's germline CDR1 is SGHRS and CDR2 YFSETQ.

This chain links TRBV10-1 with TRBJ2-7; tentatively, D is TRBD1 (5 bases). V gave up 2 bases and J gave up 0 bases, with 8 bases separating them. This CDR3 has 14 amino acids. From germline, CDR1 is WNHNN and CDR2 SYGVQD (reference sequence). CDR3 sequence: CASSETTDSYEQYF. CDR3 bases: TGCGCCAGCAGTGAGACGACAGACTCCTACGAGCAGTACTTC.

This chain joins TRBV19 and TRBJ2-7; D gene ambiguous. This CDR3 has 14 residues. Germline CDR1 is LNHDA and CDR2 is SQIVND (reference sequence). V shed 3 bases and J shed 5 bases, with 14 bases lying between them. Written as DNA, the CDR3 is TGTGCCAGTAGTATGGAGCGCGGTTACCACGAGCAGTACTTC. Its protein product is CASSMERGYHEQYF.

In this sample, this clone turned up a few times. The rearrangement links TRBV7-2 to TRBJ2-5; 10 bases fit TRBD1. The CDR3 sequence is 15 residues long. J gave up 0 bases and V 5 bases, and 3 bases lay outside the gene matches. The germline V gene encodes CDR1 SGHTA and CDR2 FQGNSA. CDR3 protein: CASSPDRGYQETQYF. The CDR3 nucleotides read TGTGCCAGCAGCCCGGACAGGGGGTACCAAGAGACCCAGTACTTC.

This rearrangement joins TRBV24-1 to TRBJ1-1; tentative D call: TRBD1 (5 bases). V lost 8 bases to trimming and J lost 0 bases, with 9 bases between them. Per the germline V gene, CDR1 is KGHDR and CDR2 is SFDVKD. CDR3 length equals 13 residues. For the CDR3, the DNA is TGTGCCACCACAGACAGATTGAACACTGAAGCTTTCTTT. Translation: CATTDRLNTEAFF.

The chain is built from TRBV5-1 and TRBJ2-2; D may be TRBD2 (5 bases). CDR3 length: 18 amino acids. V shed 0 bases and J shed 4 bases, with 19 bases lying between them. Germline V gene data show CDR1 as SGHRS and CDR2 as YFSETQ. Written as DNA, the CDR3 is TGCGCCAGCAGCTTGGCCTCCGGACTCTTGGATCGCACCGGGGAGCTGTTTTTT. This codes for CASSLASGLLDRTGELFF. Using reference TRBV5-1 and TRBJ2-2 for the parts outside the CDR3, the full variable domain is KAGVTQTPRYLIKTRGQQVTLSCSPISGHRSVSWYQQTPGQGLQFLFEYFSETQRNKGNFPGRFSGRQFSNSRSEMNVSTLELGDSALYLCASSLASGLLDRTGELFFGEGSRLTVL.

J is TRBJ2-7 and V is TRBV7-8, with 8 bases lining up with TRBD1. This CDR3 is built from 14 residues. The ends lost 4 bases at V and 5 bases at J; junction bases unmatched: 7. Per the germline V gene, CDR1 is SGHVS and CDR2 is FQNEAQ. The CDR3 reads CASSSRTGFNEQYF. CDR3 nucleotide sequence: TGTGCCAGCAGCTCCCGGACAGGGTTCAACGAGCAGTACTTC. Using reference TRBV7-8 and TRBJ2-7 for the parts outside the CDR3, the full variable domain is GAGVSQSPRYKVAKRGQDVALRCDPISGHVSLFWYQQALGQGPEFLTYFQNEAQLDKSGLPSDRFFAERPEGSVSTLKIQRTQQEDSAVYLCASSSRTGFNEQYFGPGTRLTVT.

This sequence joins TRBV18 and TRBJ2-7, with D maybe TRBD1 (6 bases). V was cut by 3 bases and J by 4 bases, with 16 bases left in between. CDR3 size: 15 residues. CDR1 KGHSH and CDR2 LQKENI come from the germline V gene. CDR3 DNA: TGTGCCAGCTCACCTGTGGGGGCAGGGTGGTACGAGCAGTACTTC. Residues: CASSPVGAGWYEQYF.

The chain couples TRBV28 to TRBJ2-5; possibly TRBD1 for D (6 bases). From germline, CDR1 is MDHEN and CDR2 SYDVKM. The CDR3 sequence is 16 residues long. Trimming cost V 6 bases and J 1 base, with 18 bases left between them. CDR3 amino acids: CASSTGTLEPQETQYF. The CDR3, as DNA: TGTGCCAGCAGCACCGGGACACTCGAGCCCCAAGAGACCCAGTACTTC.

The rearrangement uses TRBV19 and TRBJ2-1; D remains unclear. CDR1 LNHDA and CDR2 SQIVND come from the germline V gene (reference sequence). The ends were cut back, 0 bases at V and 9 bases at J, with 3 bases in the middle. This CDR3 is built from 11 residues. The CDR3 DNA is TGTGCCAGTAGTATAGAGCGTGAGCAGTTCTTC. Protein: CASSIEREQFF.

This chain connects TRBV7-2 to TRBJ1-5, with 9 bases that match TRBD1. The CDR3 is 14 amino acids. Germline V gene sequence: CDR1 SGHTA, CDR2 FQGNSA. J lost 6 bases, V lost 5 bases, and 5 bases had no gene match. This CDR3 reads CASSPQGAAQPQHF. CDR3 sequence (DNA): TGTGCCAGCAGCCCACAGGGGGCTGCTCAGCCCCAGCATTTT.

The chain employs TRBV4-3 and TRBJ2-3; TRBD2 matches at 7 bases. The trim removed 3 bases at V and 0 bases at J, leaving 0 bases unmatched. Germline V gene data show CDR1 as LGHNA and CDR2 as YSLEER. The CDR3 spans 14 residues. The CDR3 sequence is CASSHSGSTDTQYF. Here the CDR3 DNA reads TGCGCCAGCAGCCATAGCGGGAGCACAGATACGCAGTATTTT.

The genes are TRBV28 and TRBJ1-1; 7 bases fit TRBD1. The CDR3 consists of 14 residues. Germline loops: CDR1 MDHEN, CDR2 SYDVKM. The V gene end was trimmed by 10 bases and the J gene end by 4 bases; junction bases not matched to a gene: 12. This CDR3 is CATDRTGQTTEAFF. CDR3 coding DNA: TGTGCCACCGACCGGACGGGACAGACCACTGAAGCTTTCTTT.

The CDR3 DNA follows: TGTGCCAGTAGTGATTTACAGGGGGGCCTCAGCGAGCAGTACTTC. It is translated as CASSDLQGGLSEQYF. The V and J genes are TRBV19 and TRBJ2-7; TRBD1 aligns across 8 bases. The ends lost 5 bases at V and 6 bases at J; junction bases unmatched: 12. Germline V gene data show CDR1 as LNHDA and CDR2 as SQIVND (reference sequence). CDR3 length: 15 residues.